This T cell receptor beta chain was captured in a study of early T cells in non-severe SARS-CoV-2 infection. For the study at large: Whole-blood bulk RNA, unsorted, was sequenced, and chains were unpaired.

From the 5' RACE reads, TCRdb called clonotypes with MiXCR, one entry per CDR3 protein. The table has some 100,000 distinct CDR3 sequences, 14% to 15% seen once; the top ten hold about 0.58%. This TCR was recovered from an adult who was a healthcare worker with PCR-confirmed SARS-CoV-2 infection or an uninfected control (not recorded which). Sequencing input: whole blood.

The CDR3 DNA reads as TGTGCCAGCAGCTTAGAAGGGAAGAATTCACCCCTCCACTTT. It yields the protein CASSLEGKNSPLHF. The V gene is TRBV7-9, the J gene TRBJ1-6; no clear D. The CDR3 has 14 residues. V lost 1 base to trimming and J lost 7 bases, with 8 bases between them. Germline CDR1 SEHNR, CDR2 FQNEAQ (reference sequence). The entire variable domain, with the rest obtained from reference TRBV7-9 and TRBJ1-6, is as follows: DTGVSQNPRHKITKRGQNVTFRCDPISEHNRLYWYRQTLGQGPEFLTYFQNEAQLEKSRLLSDRFSAERPKGSFSTLEIQRTEQGDSAMYLCASSLEGKNSPLHFGNGTRLTVT.